These T cell receptor beta chains were read from a single sample in a study of blood T cells in healthy people across ages. TCRdb redid the calling of the 5' RACE reads with MiXCR, one entry per CDR3 protein. The sample has roughly 720,000 distinct CDR3 sequences, approximately 55% seen once. Sequences were obtained from blood. These TCRs come from a man at least 80 years old in good health. Each CDR3 is given with its conserved first and last residue. A D gene is named only where the DNA matches it firmly. Expanded clones are given a class, and other clones once, few, many or no size at all.

v_gene	abundance	j_gene	d_gene	CDR3nt	CDR3aa
TRBV29-1	-	TRBJ2-1	-	TGCAGCGTTGAGGGTCAGCAATCCTACAATGAGCAGTTCTTC	CSVEGQQSYNEQFF
TRBV3-1	-	TRBJ2-5	-	TGTGCCAGCAGCCCCCGAGGCAGAGCCCAAGAGACCCAGTACTTC	CASSPRGRAQETQYF
TRBV7-8	-	TRBJ2-1	TRBD1	TGTGCCAGCTCCCACGGACAGGGGGCTATCAATGAGCAGTTCTTC	CASSHGQGAINEQFF
TRBV12-3/TRBV12-4	few	TRBJ2-1	-	TGTGCCAGCAGTGGATTTCGGACTTCTTACTCCTACAATGAGCAGTTCTTC	CASSGFRTSYSYNEQFF
TRBV7-2	few	TRBJ2-2	TRBD1	TGTGCCAGCAGCTTAAGCTCTCGACAGGGGAAATATGACACCGGGGAGCTGTTTTTT	CASSLSSRQGKYDTGELFF
TRBV7-2	many	TRBJ2-7	-	TGTGCCAGCAGCTCGAGCTCCTACGAGCAGTACTTC	CASSSSSYEQYF
TRBV20-1	-	TRBJ2-7	-	TGCAGTGCTAGAGATCGGAGTACATACGAGCAGTACTTC	CSARDRSTYEQYF
TRBV27	-	TRBJ1-1	-	TGTGCCACCAAGAGGGGCACACGGGACTTGAACACTGAAGCTTTCTTT	CATKRGTRDLNTEAFF
TRBV15	-	TRBJ1-4	-	TGTGCCACCAGCAGTCAACCCCTGGCTAGTGAAAAACTGTTTTTT	CATSSQPLASEKLFF
TRBV11-1	-	TRBJ2-2	-	TGTGCCAGCAGCTTAATCTACACCGGGGAGCTGTTTTTT	CASSLIYTGELFF
TRBV7-9	few	TRBJ1-2	-	TGTGCCAGCAGCAAGGACCGTTCCGATGGCTACACCTTC	CASSKDRSDGYTF
TRBV15	-	TRBJ2-4	TRBD1	TGTGCCACCAGCAGACCCGGGACAGTCAAAAACATTCAGTACTTC	CATSRPGTVKNIQYF
TRBV29-1	-	TRBJ2-1	-	TGCAGCGTGGGCCCCCGGGGTCCGTACAATGAGCAGTTCTTC	CSVGPRGPYNEQFF
TRBV27	-	TRBJ1-2	TRBD1	TGTGCCAGCAGTTTTCTGACAGGGGAATATGGCTACACCTTC	CASSFLTGEYGYTF
TRBV7-9	once	TRBJ2-1	-	TGTGCCAGCAGCTTAAATGTAGGGAGACGCTCCTACAATGAGCAGTTCTTC	CASSLNVGRRSYNEQFF
TRBV7-6	-	TRBJ2-3	TRBD2	TGTGCCAGCAGCCTAGGGGAGCGGGATAAGGCACCAGATACGCAGTATTTT	CASSLGERDKAPDTQYF
TRBV5-1	-	TRBJ1-1	-	TGCGCCAGCAGCTTGGCCGGGGAAGGCGACACTGAAGCTTTCTTT	CASSLAGEGDTEAFF
TRBV20-1	-	TRBJ2-7	-	TGCAGTGCTAGAGATGAAGGGGGAGTCCCGTACGAGCAGTACTTC	CSARDEGGVPYEQYF
TRBV29-1	-	TRBJ1-2	-	TGCAGCGGCGGTCCGCCCCGGGCAGCTAACTATGGCTACACCTTC	CSGGPPRAANYGYTF
TRBV5-6	few	TRBJ2-7	TRBD2	TGTGCCAGCAGCTTTCCAGGACTAGCGTCGTACGAGCAGTACTTC	CASSFPGLASYEQYF
TRBV14	few	TRBJ2-1	TRBD2	TGTGCCAGCACCCTTAGCGGGAGTGGAGGGGTTGAGCAGTTCTTC	CASTLSGSGGVEQFF
TRBV20-1	-	TRBJ2-7	-	TGCAGTGCCCCTAAACCGGGACGGATTTACGAGCAGTACTTC	CSAPKPGRIYEQYF
TRBV12-3/TRBV12-4	-	TRBJ2-1	-	TGTGCCAGCAGGGCCCGGACAGTTTACAATGAGCAGTTCTTC	CASRARTVYNEQFF
TRBV6-6	once	TRBJ2-3	-	TGTGCCAGCAGGTGGACCTCCTCACGAGATACGCAGTATTTT	CASRWTSSRDTQYF
TRBV25-1	-	TRBJ1-5	-	TGTGCCAGCAGTGATCTCGGGCAGCCCCAGCATTTT	CASSDLGQPQHF
TRBV7-2	-	TRBJ2-1	-	TGTGCCAGCAGCTTTCCAGGAGAGGGAGAGCAGTTCTTC	CASSFPGEGEQFF
TRBV6-1	-	TRBJ2-7	TRBD2	TGTGCCAGCAGCGTACCGGGACTAGCGGGACTATACGAGCAGTACTTC	CASSVPGLAGLYEQYF
TRBV20-1	many	TRBJ2-3	-	TGCAGTGCCCGAGGGGGAGTAGATACGCAGTATTTT	CSARGGVDTQYF
TRBV5-1	few	TRBJ1-1	TRBD1	TGCGCCAGCAGCGGACAGGGAGGTGGGACTGAAGCTTTCTTT	CASSGQGGGTEAFF
TRBV7-2	-	TRBJ2-3	-	TGTGCCAGCAGGCTAGCTGAGTCTAGCACAGATACGCAGTATTTT	CASRLAESSTDTQYF
TRBV5-1	-	TRBJ2-7	TRBD1	TGCGCCAGCAGCCGACAGGGGATGAGCTCCTACGAGCAGTACTTC	CASSRQGMSSYEQYF
TRBV2	-	TRBJ2-3	-	TGTGCCACCCAGATGGGCCAGGGCACAGATACGCAGTATTTT	CATQMGQGTDTQYF
TRBV29-1	few	TRBJ2-1	TRBD1	TGCAGCGTTGAACAGGGGGCCTTTGAGCAGTTCTTC	CSVEQGAFEQFF
TRBV25-1	few	TRBJ2-7	-	TGTGCCAGCAGGGAGGGGGTCTACGAGCAGTACTTC	CASREGVYEQYF
TRBV5-1	-	TRBJ2-2	-	TGCGCCAGCAGCCCGGTCGCGGCGAACACCGGGGAGCTGTTTTTT	CASSPVAANTGELFF
TRBV20-1	-	TRBJ2-5	TRBD2	TGCAGTGCTAGAGTTGTGGCTAGCGGGAGCCAAGAGACCCAGTACTTC	CSARVVASGSQETQYF
TRBV7-6	-	TRBJ1-1	-	TGTGCCAGCAGCTTACCCCGGGGGCGGCACACTGAAGCTTTCTTT	CASSLPRGRHTEAFF
TRBV2	-	TRBJ2-3	TRBD1	TGTGCCATCTTGCCGGGACAGCCATCTAGCACAGATACGCAGTATTTT	CAILPGQPSSTDTQYF
TRBV7-9	-	TRBJ2-6	TRBD1	TGTGCCAGCAGCCCGGGACAGGGCCCCTCTGGGGCCAACGTCCTGACTTTC	CASSPGQGPSGANVLTF
TRBV5-1	-	TRBJ2-7	TRBD1	TGCGCCAGCAGCCCTACGGGACAGACACTCTACGAGCAGTACTTC	CASSPTGQTLYEQYF
TRBV12-3/TRBV12-4	-	TRBJ2-7	-	TGTGCCAGCAGTTTGTCCAGGGCAGTTTGGGGTCCCTACGAGCAGTACTTC	CASSLSRAVWGPYEQYF
TRBV27	few	TRBJ2-7	TRBD1	TGTGCCAGCAGTTTATTTCTGGGACAGGTGGGCGAGCAGTACTTC	CASSLFLGQVGEQYF
TRBV25-1	-	TRBJ1-4	-	TGTGCCAGCAGTGAATTTGGGATGACCGAGGAAAAACTGTTTTTT	CASSEFGMTEEKLFF
TRBV7-2	few	TRBJ2-1	-	TGTGCCAGCAGCTTATCGGACCATTTTCCCCCACGTTACAATGAGCAGTTCTTC	CASSLSDHFPPRYNEQFF
TRBV20-1	-	TRBJ2-1	TRBD1	TGCAGTGCTAGCAGGGGACAGGGGCGAATCCTTGGGGGCAATGAGCAGTTCTTC	CSASRGQGRILGGNEQFF
TRBV3-1	few	TRBJ2-6	-	TGTGCCAGCAGCCGATCAGACGGAAGCTCTGGGGCCAACGTCCTGACTTTC	CASSRSDGSSGANVLTF
TRBV5-6	-	TRBJ2-7	-	TGTGCCAGCAGCTTGGAGGCTGGCAGAGCCTACGAGCAGTACTTC	CASSLEAGRAYEQYF
TRBV20-1	-	TRBJ2-3	TRBD2	TGCAGTGCTAGACCCGGGACTAGCGGGAAGCACAGATACGCGTATTTT	CSARPGTSGKHRYAYF
TRBV3-1	few	TRBJ2-7	-	TGTGCCAGCAGCCTACAATTGGGCTACGAGCAGTACTTC	CASSLQLGYEQYF
TRBV7-9	few	TRBJ2-1	TRBD2	TGTGCCAGCACCGGGGGGGGGAGCTCCTACAATGAGCAGTTCTTC	CASTGGGSSYNEQFF
TRBV10-3	-	TRBJ1-1	-	TGTGCCATCAGTGAAGACAGGTCCATGAACACTGAAGCTTTCTTT	CAISEDRSMNTEAFF
TRBV13	-	TRBJ2-1	TRBD1	TGTGCCAGCAGCCCACCTCCGGGACAGGGTTACAATGAGCAGTTCTTC	CASSPPPGQGYNEQFF
TRBV29-1	-	TRBJ2-1	-	TGCAGCGTTGAAAGGGTTGGCTACAATGAGCAGTTCTTC	CSVERVGYNEQFF
TRBV5-1	-	TRBJ1-1	-	TGCGCCAGCAGCCGTGAGGGGAGCATGAACACTGAAGCTTTCTTT	CASSREGSMNTEAFF
TRBV3-1	few	TRBJ2-7	-	TGTGCCAGCAGCCAACGGGGGCCTTGGGAGCAGTACTTC	CASSQRGPWEQYF
TRBV3-1	-	TRBJ2-1	-	TGTGCCAGCAGCAATCCGGGAGTGGCCTCCTACAATGAGCAGTTCTTC	CASSNPGVASYNEQFF
TRBV7-8	-	TRBJ2-5	-	TGTGCCAGCAGCTTAGGGGGGTTTCCAGAGACCCAGTACTTC	CASSLGGFPETQYF
TRBV5-1	-	TRBJ2-5	TRBD2	TGCGCCAGCAGCTTGGGTCGACCCGGGACTAGCGGGGCCTTGTACGAGGAGCAGTACTTC	CASSLGRPGTSGALYEEQYF
TRBV27	-	TRBJ2-7	-	TGTGCCAGCAGTCTAAGCCCAGGGGCGGGTCTCGACGAGCAGTACTTC	CASSLSPGAGLDEQYF
TRBV20-1	-	TRBJ2-4	-	TGCAGTGCTAGAGGCCGGGAACCGGGAGCCAAAAACATTCAGTACTTC	CSARGREPGAKNIQYF